These 25 T cell receptor beta chains originate from one sample sequenced in a study of long-term antiretroviral therapy in people with HIV. Sequencing relied on immunoSEQ assay v3.0, run at survey level. Sequencing was performed with immunoSEQ multiplex PCR; in TCRdb, only in-frame clones are kept and a portion is missing. The sample shows 39,000 or so clones, approximately 80% of them seen only once. The input for sequencing was unsorted PBMCs, taken 0.6 years after starting antiretroviral therapy. These receptors were obtained from a man between 18 and 29 years old with HIV.

This rearrangement joins TRBV7-3 to TRBJ2-3, with TRBD2 matching over 8 bases. V shed 2 bases, J shed 3 bases, and the junction held 1 base outside the gene matches. Germline V gene lookup returns CDR1 SGHTA and CDR2 FQGTGA. The CDR3 loop spans 14 amino acids. CDR3 nucleotides: TGTGCCAGCAGCTTAGCGGGAGGAACAGATACGCAGTATTTT. Protein product: CASSLAGGTDTQYF.

Concerning this clone: In the same sample, other DNA sequences code for this CDR3. The chain couples TRBV5-1 to TRBJ1-2, with 9 bases lining up with TRBD1. Germline CDR1 and CDR2: SGHRS and YFSETQ. The CDR3 has 14 residues. Trimming removed 1 base from V and 2 bases from J; junction bases left unmatched: 0. The CDR3 spells CASSLTGGNYGYTF. The CDR3, as DNA: TGCGCCAGCAGCTTGACAGGGGGCAACTATGGCTACACCTTC.

The rearrangement links TRBV5-5 to TRBJ1-5, with D possibly TRBD1 on 6 matching bases. V lost 2 bases, J lost 0 bases, and 9 bases lay in between. CDR1 SGHKS and CDR2 YYEKEE come from the germline V gene (reference sequence). The CDR3 covers 15 residues. The DNA of the CDR3 is TGTGCCAGCAGCTTACAGGGATATAGCAATCAGCCCCAGCATTTT. Translating it yields CASSLQGYSNQPQHF.

This chain links TRBV6-5 with TRBJ2-7, with TRBD2 matching 7 bases. CDR3 length: 13 residues. V was clipped by 0 bases and J by 4 bases; unmatched bases: 0. In germline, CDR1 is MNHEY, CDR2 SVGAGI. This chain's CDR3 is CASSYSGLYEQYF. CDR3 nucleotide sequence: TGTGCCAGCAGTTACTCGGGACTATACGAGCAGTACTTC.

The J gene is TRBJ2-1, the V gene TRBV5-1; D perhaps matches TRBD2 (6 bases). The CDR3 runs to 15 residues. V gave up 3 bases and J gave up 9 bases, with 19 bases separating them. Germline V gene sequence: CDR1 SGHRS, CDR2 YFSETQ. The CDR3 loop is CASSSAPTSKGEQFF. DNA of the CDR3: TGCGCCAGCAGCTCCGCCCCAACTAGCAAAGGTGAGCAGTTCTTC.

The V gene is TRBV28, the J gene TRBJ2-4; D remains ambiguous. V gave up 9 bases and J gave up 0 bases, with 9 bases separating them. The germline gives CDR1 MDHEN, CDR2 SYDVKM. The CDR3 consists of 13 residues. CDR3 DNA: TGTGCCAGTTCTTCCTTAGCCAAAAACATTCAGTACTTC. The encoded protein is CASSSLAKNIQYF.

V is TRBV28 and J is TRBJ1-5; 7 nucleotides align to TRBD1. This CDR3 has 15 residues. CDR1 and CDR2 (germline): MDHEN, SYDVKM. With 2 bases clipped from V and 5 bases from J, the junction kept 6 bases outside the gene matches. CDR3 nucleotides: TGTGCCAGCAGTTTACCGGACAGGTTGGATCAGCCCCAGCATTTT. It encodes CASSLPDRLDQPQHF.

The chain is built from TRBV7-2 and TRBJ2-7; TRBD2 is a possible D gene (6 bases). Germline CDR1 reads SGHTA; CDR2 reads FQGNSA. Trimming cost V 1 base and J 3 bases, with 16 bases left between them. The CDR3 has 16 residues. CDR3 bases: TGTGCCAGCAGCTTAGGTTTGGGGGGAGGTGGCTACGAGCAGTACTTC. The encoded protein is CASSLGLGGGGYEQYF. Full variable domain (rest looked up from reference TRBV7-2 and TRBJ2-7): GAGVSQSPSNKVTEKGKDVELRCDPISGHTALYWYRQSLGQGLEFLIYFQGNSAPDKSGLPSDRFSAERTGGSVSTLTIQRTQQEDSAVYLCASSLGLGGGGYEQYFGPGTRLTVT.

In this sample, this clone is medium-sized. V and J are TRBV5-1 and TRBJ2-7; 10 nucleotides line up with TRBD1. Germline lookup yields CDR1 SGHRS and CDR2 YFSETQ. J was trimmed by 6 bases and V by 3 bases; bases with no gene match: 9. The CDR3 contains 15 residues. The CDR3 protein is CASSSVTGTGAEQYF. CDR3 nucleotide sequence: TGCGCCAGCAGCTCGGTAACCGGGACAGGGGCCGAGCAGTACTTC.

The chain has TRBV5-4 and TRBJ2-5, with 8 bases identical to TRBD1. This CDR3 contains 15 residues. From germline, CDR1 is SGHNT and CDR2 YYREEE (reference sequence). The V and J ends lost 4 bases and 5 bases, in that order; junction bases with no gene match: 10. In DNA, the CDR3 is TGTGCCAGCAGCCCCGGACAGGGTGGATCGGAGACCCAGTACTTC. This sequence encodes CASSPGQGGSETQYF.

V is TRBV20-1 and J is TRBJ2-7; D gene ambiguous. The V and J ends lost 3 bases and 4 bases respectively, with 4 bases between them. CDR1 and CDR2 (germline): DFQATT, SNEGSKA (reference sequence). This CDR3 is 10 amino acids long. The CDR3 region is CSARSYEQYF. The CDR3 coding sequence is TGCAGTGCTAGGAGTTACGAGCAGTACTTC.

The rearrangement joins TRBV7-8 to TRBJ2-7; the match to TRBD1 covers 10 bases. CDR1 and CDR2 from the germline V gene are SGHVS and FQNEAQ. The CDR3 is 18 residues long. Trimming at V came to 5 bases and at J to 0 bases, leaving 13 bases not matched to a gene. Written as DNA, the CDR3 is TGTGCCAGCAGCACCCGGGACAGGGGAACCCCGAGCTCCTACGAGCAGTACTTC. This translates into CASSTRDRGTPSSYEQYF. The variable domain in full, with the rest retrieved from reference TRBV7-8 and TRBJ2-7, is GAGVSQSPRYKVAKRGQDVALRCDPISGHVSLFWYQQALGQGPEFLTYFQNEAQLDKSGLPSDRFFAERPEGSVSTLKIQRTQQEDSAVYLCASSTRDRGTPSSYEQYFGPGTRLTVT.

The chain uses TRBV5-4 and TRBJ1-2; tentatively, D is TRBD1 (5 bases). The CDR3 runs 12 residues. The V end lost 0 bases, the J end lost 5 bases, and 5 bases lay between the germline ends. CDR1 and CDR2 from the germline V gene are SGHNT and YYREEE (reference sequence). The CDR3 region is CASSLEGYGYTF. CDR3 nucleotides: TGTGCCAGCAGCTTGGAGGGGTATGGCTACACCTTC. The full variable domain, in which reference TRBV5-4 and TRBJ1-2 provide the parts outside the CDR3, is ETGVTQSPTHLIKTRGQQVTLRCSSQSGHNTVSWYQQALGQGPQFIFQYYREEENGRGNFPPRFSGLQFPNYSSELNVNALELDDSALYLCASSLEGYGYTFGSGTRLTVV.

The chain links TRBV11-2 to TRBJ1-2; possibly TRBD1 for D (5 bases). The CDR3 loop spans 14 amino acids. The V end lost 0 bases, the J end lost 8 bases, and 13 bases lay between the germline ends. CDR1 is SGHAT, CDR2 FQNNGV, per germline. The CDR3 protein is CASSLEYSWGGYTF. The CDR3, as DNA: TGTGCCAGCAGCTTAGAGTACAGCTGGGGGGGCTACACCTTC.

V gene TRBV29-1 combines with J gene TRBJ2-7; 7 bases align to TRBD1. There are 13 residues in the CDR3. The germline V gene has CDR1 SQVTM and CDR2 ANQGSEA. V lost 0 bases to trimming and J lost 9 bases; unmatched junction nucleotides: 8. The CDR3: CSVEDDRADRQYF. The DNA for the CDR3 is TGCAGCGTTGAAGACGACAGGGCAGACAGGCAGTACTTC.

The chain links TRBV5-1 to TRBJ2-1; 10 bases line up with TRBD2. The ends lost 0 bases at V and 4 bases at J; junction bases unmatched: 1. Germline CDR1 and CDR2: SGHRS and YFSETQ. CDR3 length: 15 amino acids. CDR3 DNA sequence: TGCGCCAGCAGCTTGGATAGCGGGAGGTACAATGAGCAGTTCTTC. It codes for CASSLDSGRYNEQFF.

V is TRBV5-1 and J is TRBJ1-1; D possibly corresponds to TRBD1 (5 bases). The ends were cut back, 4 bases at V and 3 bases at J, with 19 bases in the middle. There are 16 residues in the CDR3. The germline gives CDR1 SGHRS, CDR2 YFSETQ. The DNA for the CDR3 is TGCGCCAGCAGCCCCTGGCCGGGTTGGGGGGACACTGAAGCTTTCTTT. It codes for CASSPWPGWGDTEAFF.

This chain connects TRBV28 to TRBJ2-5; no clear D gene. Germline V lookup: CDR1 MDHEN, CDR2 SYDVKM. This CDR3 is 14 amino acids long. With 2 bases removed from V and 3 bases from J, the gap between germline ends came to 10 bases. CDR3 sequence reads: CASSLTSIKETQYF. The CDR3 DNA reads as TGTGCCAGCAGTTTAACCTCTATTAAAGAGACCCAGTACTTC.

The chain couples TRBV5-1 to TRBJ2-5; D ambiguous. Gene TRBJ2-7 matches the end of the DNA better, so the J call may be wrong. Germline V gene sequence: CDR1 SGHRS, CDR2 YFSETQ. The CDR3 contains 14 residues. As DNA, the CDR3 is TGCGCCAGCAGCTTGTACCCAGCTTCCTACGAGCAGTACTTC. It codes for CASSLYPASYEQYF.

This clone has more than one count but fewer than ten. The chain is built from TRBV25-1 and TRBJ2-7, with 8 bases identical to TRBD1. The CDR3 contains 14 residues. V trimming: 4 bases; J trimming: 2 bases; junction bases outside the gene matches: 4. Germline assignment: CDR1 MGHDK and CDR2 SYGVNS. CDR3 amino acids: CASSVGTGAYEQYF. CDR3 sequence (DNA): TGTGCCAGCAGTGTTGGGACAGGCGCCTACGAGCAGTACTTC.

The count of this clone is one. The gene calls are TRBV27 and TRBJ1-5; D is ambiguous. The CDR3 contains 13 residues. V was shortened by 6 bases and J by 0 bases, with 6 bases between the two germline ends. Germline V gene sequence: CDR1 MNHEY, CDR2 SMNVEV (reference sequence). Here the CDR3 reads CASSDNSNQPQHF. The CDR3 nucleotides are TGTGCCAGCAGCGACAATAGCAATCAGCCCCAGCATTTT.

The chain links TRBV9 to TRBJ1-2, with TRBD1 matching 7 bases. From germline, CDR1 is SGDLS and CDR2 YYNGEE. The V and J ends lost 3 bases and 6 bases, in that order; junction bases with no gene match: 8. This CDR3 has 14 residues. The CDR3, as DNA: TGTGCCAGCAGCGGACAGACAGGGCTTCATGGCTACACCTTC. This codes for CASSGQTGLHGYTF.

V gene TRBV5-5 combines with J gene TRBJ2-7; D is undetermined. Per the germline V gene, CDR1 is SGHKS and CDR2 is YYEKEE (reference sequence). V gave up 1 base and J gave up 9 bases, with 17 bases separating them. This CDR3 is built from 14 residues. The CDR3 here is CASSLTPYSIGQYF. The CDR3 nucleotides read TGTGCCAGCAGCTTGACCCCTTATTCTATCGGGCAGTACTTC.

This rearrangement joins TRBV4-3 to TRBJ1-1; D remains unclear. V shed 7 bases and J shed 3 bases, with 15 bases lying between them. The CDR3 contains 14 residues. Germline V gene lookup returns CDR1 LGHNA and CDR2 YSLEER. CDR3 sequence: CASTPNGGDTEAFF. The CDR3 DNA follows: TGCGCCAGCACCCCGAATGGTGGCGACACTGAAGCTTTCTTT.

The chain joins TRBV7-8 to TRBJ2-1; D may be TRBD1 or TRBD2 (5 bases each). Germline V gene lookup returns CDR1 SGHVS and CDR2 FQNEAQ. The germline V and J ends were trimmed by 1 base and 4 bases, with 11 bases remaining between them. The CDR3 covers 15 residues. The DNA of the CDR3 is TGTGCCAGCAGCTTAGGGGTGGGGGTTTACAATGAGCAGTTCTTC. It codes for CASSLGVGVYNEQFF.